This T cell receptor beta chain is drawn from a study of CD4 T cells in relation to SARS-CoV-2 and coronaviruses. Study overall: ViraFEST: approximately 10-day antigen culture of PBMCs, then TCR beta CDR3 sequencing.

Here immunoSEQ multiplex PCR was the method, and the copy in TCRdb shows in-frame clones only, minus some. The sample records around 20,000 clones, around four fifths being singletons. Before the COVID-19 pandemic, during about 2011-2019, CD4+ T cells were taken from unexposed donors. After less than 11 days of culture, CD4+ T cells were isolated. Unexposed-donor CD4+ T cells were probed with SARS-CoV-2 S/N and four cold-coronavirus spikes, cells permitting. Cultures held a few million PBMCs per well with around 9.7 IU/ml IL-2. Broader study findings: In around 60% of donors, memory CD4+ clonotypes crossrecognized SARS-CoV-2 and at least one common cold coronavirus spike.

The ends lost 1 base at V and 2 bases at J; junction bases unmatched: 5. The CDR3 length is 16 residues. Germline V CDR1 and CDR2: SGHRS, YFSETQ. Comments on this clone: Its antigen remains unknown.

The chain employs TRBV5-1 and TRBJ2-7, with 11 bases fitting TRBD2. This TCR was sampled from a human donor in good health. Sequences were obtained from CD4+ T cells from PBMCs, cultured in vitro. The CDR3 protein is CASSLTSGSGPYEQYF. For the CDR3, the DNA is TGCGCCAGCAGCTTGACTAGCGGGAGTGGTCCCTACGAGCAGTACTTC.